This T cell receptor beta chain originates from a study of blood T cell repertoires in COVID-19. Study in general: Sites across the United States, Italy and Spain contributed samples from acute and convalescent COVID-19. The analysed material was cDNA or gDNA that came from T cells, B-cell-depleted T cells, or PBMCs.

Trimming pared 9 bases from V and 2 bases from J, leaving 6 bases between. The CDR3 loop spans 11 amino acids. Original analysis: Reference gene primer amplification gave nucleated cell count estimates. TCRdb's copy holds only in-frame clones and misses some; the assay was immunoSEQ multiplex PCR. V, J and clone size are those of that table, while D and trimming were read from the DNA. The data contain fewer than 400,000 clones, 80% to 90% of them seen just once; the ten biggest clones take up about 2.7%. This clone was seen only once. The clonotype comes from a man under 40 with active or convalescent COVID-19. The rearrangement links TRBV12-3 or TRBV12-4 to TRBJ2-3; D remains ambiguous. Sequenced sample: peripheral blood. Written as DNA, the CDR3 is TGTGCCAGTACATACACAGATACGCAGTATTTT. This codes for CASTYTDTQYF.